The rows below give T cell receptor beta chains drawn from one sample of a study of T cells in Graves' hyperthyroidism and ophthalmopathy. TCRdb reprocessed the multiplex PCR reads via MiXCR and lists one record per CDR3 protein. The table shows approximately 370,000 distinct CDR3 sequences, with 15% occurring only once. Sequencing was done on a sample of blood. These receptors were taken from a woman in her 30s with Graves' hyperthyroidism. Each CDR3 is given with its conserved first and last residue. The D gene is left open where the match is weak. Expanded clones get a size class; other rows say once, few or many, or leave the size out.

CDR3 protein	CDR3 DNA	clone size	V gene	J gene	D gene
CASSKEYTGNTEAFF	TGCGCCAGCAGCAAGGAATACACAGGGAACACTGAAGCTTTCTTT	many	TRBV5-1	TRBJ1-1	NA
CASSFGTSDGDTQYF	TGTGCCAGCAGTTTTGGGACTAGCGATGGAGATACGCAGTATTTT	many	TRBV28	TRBJ2-3	TRBD2
CASSQSGAQNQPQHF	TGTGCCAGCAGCCAATCCGGGGCCCAGAATCAGCCCCAGCATTTT	few	TRBV16	TRBJ1-5	NA
CASSLSGGYEQYF	TGTGCCAGCAGTTTATCGGGGGGCTACGAGCAGTACTTC	many	TRBV12-3/TRBV12-4	TRBJ2-7	TRBD2
CASSSRLAGGNEQFF	TGTGCCAGCAGCTCGAGACTAGCGGGAGGCAATGAGCAGTTCTTC	many	TRBV11-2	TRBJ2-1	TRBD2
CASSSPLAGVPRELFF	TGTGCCAGCAGCTCACCCTTAGCGGGAGTGCCCCGGGAGCTGTTTTTT	NA	TRBV5-4	TRBJ2-2	TRBD2
CASSSEYAEAFF	TGTGCCAGCAGCTCAGAGTATGCTGAAGCTTTCTTT	many	TRBV11-1	TRBJ1-1	NA
CSARFPTSRTYNEQFF	TGCAGTGCTAGATTCCCGACTAGCCGTACCTACAATGAGCAGTTCTTC	many	TRBV20-1	TRBJ2-1	TRBD2
CASSFWGRGTGELFF	TGTGCCAGCAGTTTCTGGGGACGGGGCACCGGGGAGCTGTTTTTT	many	TRBV28	TRBJ2-2	NA
CASSHLMRASSYNEQFF	TGTGCCAGCAGCCATCTTATGCGGGCGAGCTCCTACAATGAGCAGTTCTTC	many	TRBV3-1	TRBJ2-1	NA
CASSPLLENTEAFF	TGTGCCAGCTCACCATTGCTGGAGAACACTGAAGCTTTCTTT	many	TRBV18	TRBJ1-1	NA
CASSPVSRQPQHF	TGTGCCAGCAGTCCAGTTTCTCGACAGCCCCAGCATTTT	many	TRBV28	TRBJ1-5	NA
CASSLSSYNEQFF	TGTGCCAGCAGCCTAAGCTCCTACAATGAGCAGTTCTTC	many	TRBV7-3	TRBJ2-1	NA
CASSPRLAGTYQETQYF	TGTGCCAGCTCACCTCGATTGGCGGGAACGTACCAAGAGACCCAGTACTTC	NA	TRBV18	TRBJ2-5	NA
CASSRAAQRESYEQYF	TGTGCCAGCAGCCGAGCGGCCCAGCGGGAGTCCTACGAGCAGTACTTC	many	TRBV7-9	TRBJ2-7	TRBD2
CASSPRLNEQFF	TGTGCCAGCAGCCCCCGCCTAAATGAGCAGTTCTTC	few	TRBV5-6	TRBJ2-1	NA
CASSPWSGAYEQYF	TGTGCCAGCAGCCCCTGGAGCGGCGCCTACGAGCAGTACTTC	NA	TRBV6-4	TRBJ2-7	NA
CASSMRRAEGPQHF	TGTGCCAGTAGTATGAGACGGGCAGAGGGACCCCAGCATTTT	NA	TRBV19	TRBJ1-5	NA
CASSIGTSATDTQYF	TGTGCCAGCAGTATCGGGACTAGCGCCACAGATACGCAGTATTTT	many	TRBV2	TRBJ2-3	TRBD2
CSALTGGAYNSPLHF	TGCAGTGCCCTTACAGGGGGCGCATATAATTCACCCCTCCACTTT	many	TRBV20-1	TRBJ1-6	TRBD1
CASSLGQGWDSNQPQHF	TGTGCCAGCAGCCTAGGACAGGGCTGGGATAGCAATCAGCCCCAGCATTTT	few	TRBV7-9	TRBJ1-5	TRBD1
CASSHRGHPSGETQYF	TGTGCCAGCAGCCACCGAGGACACCCCTCCGGGGAGACCCAGTACTTC	NA	TRBV7-9	TRBJ2-5	NA
CSAGQARTDTQYF	TGCAGTGCTGGGCAGGCCCGCACAGATACGCAGTATTTT	many	TRBV20-1	TRBJ2-3	NA
CAWSPGLAGYYEQYF	TGTGCCTGGAGTCCGGGACTAGCGGGATACTACGAGCAGTACTTC	many	TRBV30	TRBJ2-7	TRBD2
CASSLGTSGKVYNEQFF	TGTGCCAGCAGCCTAGGGACTAGCGGGAAGGTCTACAATGAGCAGTTCTTC	NA	TRBV12-3/TRBV12-4	TRBJ2-1	TRBD2
CASSGSLNSPLHF	TGTGCCAGCAGTGGTAGTCTGAATTCACCCCTCCACTTT	few	TRBV2	TRBJ1-6	NA
CSARVLNTEAFF	TGCAGTGCTAGGGTTTTGAACACTGAAGCTTTCTTT	NA	TRBV20-1	TRBJ1-1	NA
CASSSLTGGPADTQYF	TGTGCCAGCAGTTCTCTCACGGGAGGGCCCGCAGATACGCAGTATTTT	many	TRBV5-5	TRBJ2-3	TRBD2
CASSQVPGEQYF	TGTGCCAGCAGCCAAGTCCCAGGCGAGCAGTACTTC	NA	TRBV3-1	TRBJ2-7	NA
CASSRDSSPGYEQYF	TGTGCCAGCAGCCGCGACAGCTCACCTGGCTACGAGCAGTACTTC	few	TRBV7-6	TRBJ2-7	NA
CASSSSSANEQFF	TGTGCCAGCAGTTCTTCTTCGGCCAATGAGCAGTTCTTC	few	TRBV12-3/TRBV12-4	TRBJ2-1	NA
CASRSYRRGATGYTF	TGTGCCAGCAGATCCTACCGACGCGGGGCGACTGGCTACACCTTC	many	TRBV28	TRBJ1-2	NA
CASSYSNWGSSYEQYF	TGTGCCAGCAGTTACTCGAATTGGGGGAGCTCCTACGAGCAGTACTTC	few	TRBV6-5	TRBJ2-7	NA
CSSPRRGGGVSYNEQFF	TGCAGTTCCCCAAGACGGGGGGGAGGCGTTTCCTACAATGAGCAGTTCTTC	few	TRBV20-1	TRBJ2-1	TRBD2
CASSLLAGGAQETQYF	TGCGCCAGCAGCCTTCTAGCGGGAGGGGCCCAAGAGACCCAGTACTTC	few	TRBV5-1	TRBJ2-5	TRBD2
CASSDLLRGGDGEKLFF	TGTGCCAGCAGTGACCTTTTAAGGGGGGGCGATGGTGAAAAACTGTTTTTT	NA	TRBV6-1	TRBJ1-4	NA
CASTGQLYEQYF	TGTGCCAGCACGGGACAGCTCTACGAGCAGTACTTC	few	TRBV2	TRBJ2-7	TRBD1
CAIRDSDAGTTNYEQYF	TGTGCCATCCGGGACAGTGATGCCGGGACTACCAACTACGAGCAGTACTTC	few	TRBV10-3	TRBJ2-7	NA
CASSQGTGFYNEQFF	TGTGCCAGCAGCCAGGGGACAGGGTTCTACAATGAGCAGTTCTTC	many	TRBV14	TRBJ2-1	TRBD1
CASSLDRPGQYF	TGTGCCAGCAGCTTAGACAGACCAGGGCAGTACTTC	few	TRBV7-6	TRBJ2-7	NA